This T cell receptor beta chain was obtained from a study of T cell responses to AZD1222 COVID-19 vaccine. Germline CDR1 and CDR2: SGDLS and YYNGEE. This CDR3 spans 13 amino acids. V dropped 3 bases and J dropped 1 base, with 7 bases sitting between them. Only in-frame clones appear in the TCRdb table, and some are missing; sequencing was by immunoSEQ multiplex PCR. The table includes about 120,000 clones, 70% to 90% detected once. The chain recombines TRBV9 with TRBJ1-1, with a tentative D call TRBD1 (5 bases). Sequences were derived from peripheral blood, sampled 28 days after the second AZD1222 dose. This TCR was recovered from an adult who received the AZD1222 COVID-19 vaccine. In nucleotides, the CDR3 is TGTGCCAGCAGCGGCAGGGAGAACACTGAAGCTTTCTTT. Its translation: CASSGRENTEAFF. Looking up the rest from reference TRBV9 and TRBJ1-1 gives the full variable domain: DSGVTQTPKHLITATGQRVTLRCSPRSGDLSVYWYQQSLDQGLQFLIQYYNGEERAKGNILERFSAQQFPDLHSELNLSSLELGDSALYFCASSGRENTEAFFGQGTRLTVV.